This is a list of T cell receptor beta chains from one sample in a study of control samples from healthy donors and cancer patients. TCRdb keeps only in-frame clones here, not all; method: immunoSEQ multiplex PCR. This table has approximately 110,000 clones, approximately 90% appearing once. The sequencing sample was made of blood. Every receptor here comes from a woman aged 50 to 60 in good health. Each CDR3 is given with its conserved first and last residue. Each record gives: clone size, V gene, J gene, D gene, CDR3 DNA, CDR3 protein. A D gene is named only where the DNA matches it firmly. Clone size is stated in some rows and not others, as once, few, many or a class when expanded.

once	TRBV28	TRBJ1-1	TRBD1	TGTGCCAGCATCTTCTCAGACAGGGCATGGACTGAAGCTTTCTTT	CASIFSDRAWTEAFF
NA	TRBV30	TRBJ1-5	NA	TGTGCCTACCAATCAGGACATACGAATAGCAATCAGCCCCAGCATTTT	CAYQSGHTNSNQPQHF
once	TRBV11-2	TRBJ2-7	NA	TGTGCCAGCAGCCCGACCGCGGGGTCTCACGAGCAGTACTTC	CASSPTAGSHEQYF
NA	TRBV7-2	TRBJ1-2	NA	TGTGCCAGCACCACTCGGAGGGAGGCTGGCTACACCTTC	CASTTRREAGYTF
once	TRBV5-8	TRBJ1-1	TRBD1	TGTGCCAGCCGATTCAGTCCCCTCGACCCGAAGACAGGGCCTGACGCTTTCTTT	CASRFSPLDPKTGPDAFF
NA	TRBV7-2	TRBJ1-2	NA	TGTGCCAGCAGCTTATCTGTTTATGGCTACACCTTC	CASSLSVYGYTF
NA	TRBV19	TRBJ2-1	TRBD1	TGTGCCAGTGGACAGGGTTGGAATGAGCAGTTCTTC	CASGQGWNEQFF
NA	TRBV5-1	TRBJ1-4	NA	TGCGCCAGCAGCTTTTCGGGGGCCAACGAAAAACTGTTTTTT	CASSFSGANEKLFF
NA	TRBV4-2	TRBJ1-2	NA	TGTGCCAGCAGCCAAGGTCTAACCCCGGACCATGGCTACACCTTC	CASSQGLTPDHGYTF
NA	TRBV6-5	TRBJ2-7	TRBD1	TGTGCCAGCAGTCGCAACAGGGGGCTAGTCGACGAGCAGTACTTC	CASSRNRGLVDEQYF
few	TRBV3-1/TRBV3-2	TRBJ1-5	NA	TGTGCCAGCAGCCAAGAGTCGTGGAGCAATCAGCCCCAGCATTTT	CASSQESWSNQPQHF
NA	TRBV10-3	TRBJ1-2	NA	TGTGCCATCAGTGGCGGACCACAGGGCGCCTATGGCTACACCTTC	CAISGGPQGAYGYTF
NA	TRBV24-1	TRBJ2-7	NA	TGTGCCATAATCTCCACCCTCTACGAGCAGTACTTC	CAIISTLYEQYF
NA	TRBV6-5	TRBJ1-1	TRBD1	TGTGCCAGCAGAGTCTCCGGGACAGCATACACTGAAGCTTTCTTT	CASRVSGTAYTEAFF
NA	TRBV7-8	TRBJ2-7	TRBD1	TGTGCCAGCAGCTTAATCGGGACAGGGTGGGTCGAGCAGTACTTC	CASSLIGTGWVEQYF
NA	TRBV15	TRBJ1-2	TRBD1	TGTGCCACCAGCGCCCACCGACAGGGATCCCCCTATGGCTACACCTTC	CATSAHRQGSPYGYTF
NA	TRBV4-3	TRBJ2-3	NA	TGCGCCAGCAGCCAAGATGGCGCCCTCCCGAATACGCAGTATTTT	CASSQDGALPNTQYF
NA	TRBV7-9	TRBJ2-2	TRBD1	TGTGCCAGCAGCCCATTCTCAACTCACAGGGGGATGGACACCGGGGAGCTGTTTTTT	CASSPFSTHRGMDTGELFF
NA	TRBV23-1	TRBJ2-6	NA	TGCGCCAGCAGCCCGGGGGCCAAGAGCTCTGGGGCCAACGTCCTGACTTTC	CASSPGAKSSGANVLTF
once	TRBV4-3	TRBJ2-2	NA	TGCGCCAGCAGCCAAGACTGGACAGAGGACACCGGGGAGCTGTTTTTT	CASSQDWTEDTGELFF
NA	TRBV6-2/TRBV6-3	TRBJ1-5	NA	TGTGCCAGCAGTTACTTTCAGGGTAGCAATCAGCCCCAGCATTTT	CASSYFQGSNQPQHF
NA	TRBV5-6	TRBJ2-5	TRBD2	TGTGCCAGCAGCCGCCCGGTACTAGCGGGAGAGACCCAGTACTTC	CASSRPVLAGETQYF
NA	TRBV7-9	TRBJ1-4	NA	TGTGCCTCCGGGGGTCCCAATGAAAAACTGTTTTTT	CASGGPNEKLFF
NA	TRBV2	TRBJ1-4	TRBD1	TGTGCCAGCAGTAGTCAGGGGGCAACTAATGAAAAACTGTTTTTT	CASSSQGATNEKLFF
NA	TRBV4-1	TRBJ1-1	NA	TGCGCCAGCAGCCAAGGGGTGGGGCTCACTGAAGCTTTCTTT	CASSQGVGLTEAFF
NA	TRBV6-5	TRBJ1-3	TRBD1	TGTGCCAGCACCGAAGGACAGGGAGGAAACACCATATATTTT	CASTEGQGGNTIYF
NA	TRBV9	TRBJ2-3	NA	TGTGCCAGCGGATACACAGATACGCAGTATTTT	CASGYTDTQYF
few	TRBV7-3	TRBJ2-1	NA	TGTGCCAGCAGCTCCTTAGCCCGGGGACTGCTTTCCTACAATGAGCAGTTCTTC	CASSSLARGLLSYNEQFF
once	TRBV7-9	TRBJ2-1	TRBD2	TGTGCCAGCAGTCCCGGGACTAGCGGCGTGAGGAATGAGCAGTTCTTC	CASSPGTSGVRNEQFF
NA	TRBV7-6	TRBJ1-5	NA	TGTGCCAGCAGCTTAGGGGACAGCAATCAGCCCCAGCATTTT	CASSLGDSNQPQHF
NA	TRBV5-1	TRBJ1-4	NA	TGCGCCAGCAGCTCTGGACAGCCCGGGGAAGAAAAACTGTTTTTT	CASSSGQPGEEKLFF
NA	TRBV19	TRBJ2-2	NA	TGTGCCAGTAGCCCACCACCTATGTCCCGATCGGGCGGGGAGCTGTTTTTT	CASSPPPMSRSGGELFF
NA	TRBV18	TRBJ2-6	NA	TGTGCCAGCTCACCACAGGCAATCTCTGGGGCCAACGTCCTGACTTTC	CASSPQAISGANVLTF